This T cell receptor (beta chain) originates from a study of blood T cell repertoires in COVID-19. V was shortened by 1 base and J by 4 bases, with 18 bases between the two germline ends. CDR3 length: 17 amino acids. CDR1 and CDR2 (germline): SEHNR, FQNEAQ (reference sequence). Clones were read by immunoSEQ multiplex PCR, and TCRdb kept only the in-frame ones, dropping some. The sample lists around 130,000 clones; roughly 88% were seen once. The chain uses TRBV7-9 and TRBJ2-3; a weak D match, TRBD1 (6 bases). This clonotype originated in a man aged 55 to 70 with active or convalescent COVID-19. The sample taken for sequencing was peripheral blood. In DNA, the CDR3 is TGTGCCAGCAGCTTAGTGAGTGGGGGCGGATGGGCAGATACGCAGTATTTT. Translated, it gives CASSLVSGGGWADTQYF.